This T cell receptor (beta chain) emerged from a study of T cell responses to AZD1222 COVID-19 vaccine. Study-level findings and limits: Baseline seropositivity characterized only 5 to 7 AZD1222 recipients.

As concerns this clone: No antigen is known for it.

Germline V gene data show CDR1 as MNHEY and CDR2 as SVGEGT. This CDR3 has 13 amino acids. V was trimmed by 3 bases and J by 7 bases, leaving 10 bases between them. Combined were second doses at about 4 or about 12 weeks. The table came from immunoSEQ multiplex PCR; TCRdb's copy has only in-frame clones and leaves some out. Of about 82,000 clones in the sample, roughly 85% were seen once. The chain joins TRBV6-2 or TRBV6-3 to TRBJ1-5; D is undetermined. The sequencing here drew on peripheral blood, taken 28 days after the second AZD1222 dose. This TCR derives from an adult who received the AZD1222 COVID-19 vaccine. The CDR3 DNA reads as TGTGCCAGCAGTTATTCTCAGAGACAGCCCCAGCATTTT. It translates to CASSYSQRQPQHF.